The 14 T cell receptor beta chains presented below share a single source sample, sequenced in a study of blood T cell repertoires in COVID-19. The repertoire was sequenced with immunoSEQ multiplex PCR; TCRdb's copy has only in-frame clones and lacks some. The profile shows 150,000 to 200,000 clones, 85% to 90% of them singletons. Sequences were obtained from peripheral blood. These receptors all stem from a woman in her sixties or seventies with COVID-19, enrolled during active disease.

Points on this clone: The germline gene is not matched at one end of the junction; a read error may be the cause. V is TRBV5-1 and J is TRBJ1-6; D remains unclear. Germline loops: CDR1 SGHRS, CDR2 YFSETQ. This CDR3 has 14 amino acids. The CDR3 DNA reads as TGCGCCAGCAGCCCCTTGGCGAGACAATCACCCCCCCACTTT. It yields the protein CASSPLARQSPPHF. Combining the CDR3 with reference TRBV5-1 and TRBJ1-6 gives the whole variable domain KAGVTQTPRYLIKTRGQQVTLSCSPISGHRSVSWYQQTPGQGLQFLFEYFSETQRNKGNFPGRFSGRQFSNSRSEMNVSTLELGDSALYLCASSPLARQSPPHFGNGTRLTVT.

The chain joins TRBV7-8 to TRBJ2-7, with 10 bases fitting TRBD1. Trimming took 4 bases from V and 4 from J; bases not matched to a gene: 10. The CDR3 is 16 amino acids. The germline V gene has CDR1 SGHVS and CDR2 FQNEAQ. The CDR3 protein is CASSSSVDRGFYEQYF. The CDR3 DNA reads TGTGCCAGCAGCTCCTCGGTGGACAGGGGGTTTTACGAGCAGTACTTC.

This chain joins TRBV5-1 and TRBJ1-1; 7 nucleotides match TRBD1. From germline, CDR1 is SGHRS and CDR2 YFSETQ. The ends lost 3 bases at V and 7 bases at J; junction bases unmatched: 3. This CDR3 has 12 residues. The CDR3 loop reads CASSSQGNEAFF. CDR3 nucleotide sequence: TGCGCCAGCAGCTCACAGGGGAATGAAGCTTTCTTT.

The chain has TRBV19 and TRBJ2-5; no reliable D call. The germline CDR1 and CDR2 sequences are LNHDA and SQIVND (reference sequence). This CDR3 is 9 amino acids long. In DNA form, the CDR3 reads TGTGCGTCGGAGGAGACCCAGTACTTC. Its protein is CASEETQYF.

The CDR3 loop reads CASSLSIGDYGYTF. The CDR3 bases are TGTGCCAGCAGTTTATCGATAGGGGACTATGGCTACACCTTC. The chain is built from TRBV27 and TRBJ1-2; a weak D match, TRBD1 (5 bases). The V and J ends lost 0 bases and 3 bases respectively, with 8 bases between them. The germline gives CDR1 MNHEY, CDR2 SMNVEV (reference sequence). This CDR3 has 14 residues.

This clone has a single count. V gene TRBV2 combines with J gene TRBJ2-3; D gene ambiguous. Germline CDR1 reads SNHLY; CDR2 reads FYNNEI. V lost 2 bases, J lost 2 bases, and 2 bases lay in between. CDR3 size: 12 residues. The CDR3 nucleotides read TGTGCCAGCAGTGAACTCACAGATACGCAGTATTTT. Translating it yields CASSELTDTQYF.

The chain recombines TRBV24-1 with TRBJ1-2; 8 nucleotides agree with TRBD1. Trimming took 7 bases from V and 8 from J; bases not matched to a gene: 8. CDR3 length equals 13 residues. Germline loops: CDR1 KGHDR, CDR2 SFDVKD. Here the CDR3 DNA reads TGTGCCACCAGGGACGGACCAGGGGGCGGCTACACCTTC. Its protein is CATRDGPGGGYTF.

This clone appeared a few times. V is TRBV3-1 (or the pseudogene TRBV3-2) and J is TRBJ2-1; 7 bases match TRBD2. This CDR3 spans 16 amino acids. Germline values: CDR1 LGHDT, CDR2 YNNKEL (reference sequence). J lost 3 bases, V lost 4 bases, and 9 bases had no gene match. The CDR3 spells CASSPVGGRIYNEQFF. The CDR3 coding sequence is TGTGCCAGCAGCCCGGTAGGCGGGAGAATCTACAATGAGCAGTTCTTC.

This clone appeared a few times. The DNA of the CDR3 is TGTGCCAGCACGGGGGTCTCCTACGAGCAGTACTTC. The encoded protein is CASTGVSYEQYF. The chain carries TRBV28 and TRBJ2-7; possible D gene TRBD2, 6 bases. This CDR3 spans 12 amino acids. The germline CDR1 and CDR2 sequences are MDHEN and SYDVKM. V dropped 7 bases and J dropped 0 bases, with 7 bases sitting between them.

The CDR3 DNA reads as TGTGCCAGTAGTACGACTAGCGGGAGGTTCCAAGAGACCCAGTACTTC. It is translated as CASSTTSGRFQETQYF. The chain joins TRBV19 to TRBJ2-5; TRBD2 aligns across 13 bases. This CDR3 region has 16 residues. The V gene's germline CDR1 is LNHDA and CDR2 SQIVND (reference sequence). V gave up 4 bases and J gave up 1 base; unmatched junction bases: 3.

This rearrangement joins TRBV28 to TRBJ1-2; maybe TRBD1 (5 bases). Germline V CDR1 and CDR2: MDHEN, SYDVKM. Trimming cost V 4 bases and J 5 bases, with 14 bases left between them. The CDR3 loop spans 14 amino acids. The CDR3: CASSYGGAGYGYTF. The CDR3 DNA reads as TGTGCCAGCAGTTACGGTGGGGCCGGGTATGGCTACACCTTC.

J is TRBJ2-5 and V is TRBV24-1; tentatively, D is TRBD1 (5 bases). Germline lookup yields CDR1 KGHDR and CDR2 SFDVKD. The CDR3 length is 13 residues. V lost 9 bases, J lost 6 bases, and 16 bases lay in between. The CDR3 is CATAQTVSKTQYF. Here the CDR3 DNA reads TGTGCCACCGCACAGACAGTTTCAAAGACCCAGTACTTC.

The rearrangement links TRBV30 to TRBJ1-1, with a weak D call TRBD1 (5 bases). This CDR3 contains 13 residues. Trimming removed 6 bases at V and 4 bases at J, with 15 bases between. Per germline, CDR1 GTSNPN and CDR2 SVGIG (reference sequence). CDR3 bases: TGTGCCTGTGGATTATCCCAGGGCACTGAAGCTTTCTTT. Its translation: CACGLSQGTEAFF.

The CDR3 reads CASSGLQGYEQYF. DNA of the CDR3: TGCGCCAGCAGCGGATTACAGGGCTACGAGCAGTACTTC. V is TRBV5-1 and J is TRBJ2-7; D may be TRBD1 (6 bases). Germline CDR1 reads SGHRS; CDR2 reads YFSETQ. V shed 4 bases and J shed 3 bases, with 11 bases lying between them. The CDR3 covers 13 residues.